Following are 27 T cell receptor beta chains from one sample sequenced in a study of OX40 agonist ivuxolimab in advanced cancers. Measured with immunoSEQ multiplex PCR; TCRdb has only the in-frame clones, and not every one. The table shows about 21,000 clones, with around 80% occurring only once. The sequencing here drew on CD4+ or CD8+ T cells sorted from blood, taken in a trial of the OX40 agonist ivuxolimab. The receptors originated from an adult with an advanced solid tumor such as melanoma, head and neck, liver or kidney cancer.

The J gene is TRBJ1-2, the V gene TRBV27; D is possibly TRBD1 (5 bases). This CDR3 comprises 14 residues. The germline V and J ends were trimmed by 4 bases and 1 base, with 10 bases remaining between them. Germline V gene sequence: CDR1 MNHEY, CDR2 SMNVEV (reference sequence). The chain's CDR3 is CASSSRQNNYGYTF. CDR3 in DNA: TGTGCCAGCAGTTCTCGACAGAATAACTATGGCTACACCTTC.

A remark on this clone: With a much larger clone just one base away, this may be a read error. The genes are TRBV28 and TRBJ1-1; 7 bases match TRBD1. The CDR3 is 14 residues long. Germline lookup yields CDR1 MDHEN and CDR2 SYDVKM. CDR3 DNA: TGTGCCAGCAGACCCGGACAGGTGAACACTAAAGCTTTCTTT. Residues: CASRPGQVNTKAFF.

The J gene is TRBJ2-7, the V gene TRBV5-6; the D gene is possibly TRBD2 (6 bases). The V end was cut by 2 bases, the J end by 6 bases, with 15 bases between. CDR1 and CDR2 from the germline V gene are SGHDT and YYEEEE. This CDR3 spans 14 amino acids. The CDR3 bases are TGTGCCAGCAGCTTCGGCGCGGGGATCGGCGAGCAGTACTTC. It codes for CASSFGAGIGEQYF.

In DNA, the CDR3 is TGTGCCAGTAGAGAGAGACAGGGCTCTACCACTGAAGCTTTCTTT. Translating it yields CASRERQGSTTEAFF. The chain combines TRBV19 with TRBJ1-1, with 7 positions matching TRBD1. Germline V gives CDR1 LNHDA, CDR2 SQIVND (reference sequence). V lost 6 bases to trimming and J lost 4 bases; unmatched junction nucleotides: 11. The CDR3 loop spans 15 amino acids.

V and J are TRBV4-2 and TRBJ1-2; a weak D match, TRBD1 (5 bases). The CDR3 contains 15 residues. V was trimmed by 1 base and J by 0 bases, leaving 9 bases between them. Germline V gene data show CDR1 as LGHNA and CDR2 as YNFKEQ. DNA of the CDR3: TGTGCCAGCAGCCAAGGACAGACAGCTAACTATGGCTACACCTTC. Translated: CASSQGQTANYGYTF.

The chain uses TRBV9 and TRBJ1-6, with no clear D. Germline V CDR1 and CDR2: SGDLS, YYNGEE. The CDR3 length is 14 residues. V lost 5 bases to trimming and J lost 4 bases, with 10 bases between them. CDR3 amino acids: CASSLRIYNSPLHF. The CDR3 nucleotides read TGTGCCAGCAGTCTCAGGATATATAATTCACCCCTCCACTTT. Drawing the rest from reference TRBV9 and TRBJ1-6, the complete variable domain is DSGVTQTPKHLITATGQRVTLRCSPRSGDLSVYWYQQSLDQGLQFLIQYYNGEERAKGNILERFSAQQFPDLHSELNLSSLELGDSALYFCASSLRIYNSPLHFGNGTRLTVT.

CDR3 region: CAWNRGGNTEAFF. CDR3 nucleotide sequence: TGTGCCTGGAACAGGGGGGGAAACACTGAAGCTTTCTTT. This chain joins TRBV30 and TRBJ1-1; the match to TRBD1 covers 8 bases. The germline gives CDR1 GTSNPN, CDR2 SVGIG (reference sequence). CDR3 length equals 13 residues. After removal of 4 bases from V and 2 bases from J, the junction contained 3 bases not matched to a gene.

CDR3 sequence reads: CAIAPLLNTEAFF. The CDR3 DNA is TGTGCCATCGCGCCACTTTTGAACACTGAAGCTTTCTTT. The V gene is TRBV10-3, the J gene TRBJ1-1; D is unclear. V lost 8 bases, J lost 0 bases, and 10 bases lay in between. The CDR3 spans 13 residues. Germline V CDR1 and CDR2: ENHRY, SYGVKD.

V usage is TRBV27 and J usage is TRBJ2-2; 8 positions match TRBD1. The V and J ends lost 5 bases and 1 base, in that order; junction bases with no gene match: 9. CDR1 is MNHEY and CDR2 is SMNVEV in the germline V gene (reference sequence). The CDR3 runs 17 residues. The CDR3 spells CASSRLGQGENTGELFF. CDR3 DNA sequence: TGTGCCAGCAGTCGTCTTGGACAGGGTGAGAACACCGGGGAGCTGTTTTTT.

This clone was detected a few times. V usage is TRBV30 and J usage is TRBJ1-1, with D perhaps matching TRBD1 (6 bases). The germline V gene has CDR1 GTSNPN and CDR2 SVGIG (reference sequence). This CDR3 region has 15 residues. V was trimmed by 0 bases and J by 1 base, leaving 12 bases between them. CDR3 bases: TGTGCCTGGAGTGTACAAAGGGGGGGGAACACTGAAGCTTTCTTT. This codes for CAWSVQRGGNTEAFF.

The gene calls are TRBV2 and TRBJ2-4; weak D call: TRBD1 (5 bases). The CDR3 totals 14 residues. V was cut by 1 base and J by 6 bases, with 10 bases left in between. Germline-derived CDR1 and CDR2 are SNHLY and FYNNEI. CDR3 nucleotide sequence: TGTGCCAGCAGTGAAGACAGGTCCCCAAACATTCAGTACTTC. It codes for CASSEDRSPNIQYF.

Remarks on this clone: The sample has other DNA sequences that encode this CDR3 too. The genes are TRBV9 and TRBJ2-5, with TRBD2 as a possible D gene (6 bases). CDR1 and CDR2 (germline): SGDLS, YYNGEE. V shed 4 bases and J shed 5 bases, with 12 bases lying between them. The CDR3 consists of 13 residues. Here the CDR3 DNA reads TGTGCCAGCAGCCCAAGCCGGGGGGAGACCCAGTACTTC. This gives the protein CASSPSRGETQYF.

The chain uses TRBV6-5 and TRBJ1-2, with TRBD1 as a possible D gene (5 bases). The CDR3 contains 12 residues. The V end was cut by 8 bases, the J end by 4 bases, with 11 bases between. CDR1 is MNHEY and CDR2 is SVGAGI in the germline V gene. CDR3: CASDRDPYGYTF. Here the CDR3 DNA reads TGTGCCAGCGACCGGGACCCCTATGGCTACACCTTC.

The rearrangement joins TRBV30 to TRBJ1-4; D is uncertain. Per germline, CDR1 GTSNPN and CDR2 SVGIG (reference sequence). The CDR3 sequence is 17 residues long. Trimming stripped 0 bases from V and 1 base from J, with 15 bases between. The DNA for the CDR3 is TGTGCCTGGAGTGTATCGTGGGTTCTAGGAACTAATGAAAAACTGTTTTTT. As protein: CAWSVSWVLGTNEKLFF. The whole variable domain, filled in from reference TRBV30 and TRBJ1-4, reads SQTIHQWPATLVQPVGSPLSLECTVEGTSNPNLYWYRQAAGRGLQLLFYSVGIGQISSEVPQNLSASRPQDRQFILSSKKLLLSDSGFYLCAWSVSWVLGTNEKLFFGSGTQLSVL.

The chain links TRBV5-5 to TRBJ2-7, with 10 nucleotides matching TRBD2. Germline CDR1 is SGHKS and CDR2 is YYEKEE (reference sequence). The CDR3 covers 15 residues. Trimming cost V 0 bases and J 2 bases; bases outside gene matches: 2. DNA of the CDR3: TGTGCCAGCAGCTTGGACAGCGGGGGGGCCTACGAGCAGTACTTC. Encoded protein: CASSLDSGGAYEQYF. The whole variable domain, remainder taken from reference TRBV5-5 and TRBJ2-7, is DAGVTQSPTHLIKTRGQQVTLRCSPISGHKSVSWYQQVLGQGPQFIFQYYEKEERGRGNFPDRFSARQFPNYSSELNVNALLLGDSALYLCASSLDSGGAYEQYFGPGTRLTVT.

The V gene is TRBV4-1, the J gene TRBJ1-3; the D gene is possibly TRBD1 (6 bases). The V end was cut by 1 base, the J end by 3 bases, with 10 bases between. The CDR3 runs 15 residues. The germline V gene encodes CDR1 MGHRA and CDR2 YSYEKL. CDR3 amino acids: CASSQGAGDGNTIYF. CDR3 nucleotides: TGCGCCAGCAGCCAAGGGGCAGGGGATGGAAACACCATATATTTT.

The chain combines TRBV7-2 with TRBJ1-2; D unclear. The CDR3 is made up of 15 amino acids. The germline V gene encodes CDR1 SGHTA and CDR2 FQGNSA. Between the trimmed V and J ends, which lost 5 bases and 6 bases, there was a span of 19 bases. CDR3 sequence reads: CASSPESPRTDGYTF. CDR3 sequence (DNA): TGTGCCAGCAGCCCCGAGTCGCCCAGGACTGATGGCTACACCTTC.

CDR3: CASSLARNEKLFF. The DNA of the CDR3 is TGTGCCAGCAGCTTAGCCCGAAATGAAAAACTGTTTTTT. The chain is built from TRBV7-3 and TRBJ1-4, with unresolved D. CDR3 length: 13 residues. Per germline, CDR1 SGHTA and CDR2 FQGTGA. Trimming removed 2 bases from V and 5 bases from J, with 6 bases in between.

The chain uses TRBV19 and TRBJ2-5, with TRBD2 matching over 11 bases. Trimming cost V 5 bases and J 2 bases; bases outside gene matches: 4. This CDR3 comprises 15 residues. Germline lookup yields CDR1 LNHDA and CDR2 SQIVND (reference sequence). This CDR3 is CASSRLAGPQETQYF. CDR3 bases: TGTGCCAGTAGTCGACTAGCGGGGCCTCAAGAGACCCAGTACTTC.

The V and J genes are TRBV27 and TRBJ1-6, with D possibly TRBD1 on 5 matching bases. V lost 0 bases and J lost 6, with 6 bases in between. Germline lookup yields CDR1 MNHEY and CDR2 SMNVEV (reference sequence). The CDR3 totals 14 residues. The CDR3 region has the DNA TGTGCCAGCAGTTTATCAGGGGCTAATTCACCCCTCCACTTT. Translated, it gives CASSLSGANSPLHF.

V gene TRBV29-1 combines with J gene TRBJ1-1; the D gene is possibly TRBD1 (5 bases). Germline V lookup: CDR1 SQVTM, CDR2 ANQGSEA. CDR3 length equals 13 residues. The germline V and J ends were trimmed by 8 bases and 1 base, with 14 bases remaining between them. The CDR3 spells CSLVRDPNTEAFF. Written as DNA, the CDR3 is TGCAGCCTCGTCCGGGACCCGAACACTGAAGCTTTCTTT.

This sequence joins TRBV6-6 and TRBJ2-7; D possibly corresponds to TRBD2 (6 bases). V gave up 5 bases and J gave up 5 bases, with 16 bases separating them. CDR3 length equals 14 residues. Per germline, CDR1 MNHNY and CDR2 SVGAGI (reference sequence). This chain's CDR3 is CASSGGGKIDEQYF. The CDR3 DNA sequence: TGTGCCAGCAGTGGTGGGGGGAAGATCGACGAGCAGTACTTC.

The chain uses TRBV6-4 and TRBJ2-4, with D unclear. Looked up from germline, CDR1 is MRHNA and CDR2 is SNTAGT. The CDR3 runs to 18 residues. V was cut by 6 bases and J by 5 bases, with 26 bases left in between. This CDR3 reads CASSFPGVVGSGENIQYF. The CDR3 DNA reads as TGTGCCAGCAGCTTCCCCGGCGTAGTTGGAAGTGGGGAAAACATTCAGTACTTC.

The chain links TRBV25-1 to TRBJ1-2; D ambiguous. The V end lost 3 bases, the J end lost 6 bases, and 11 bases lay between the germline ends. From germline, CDR1 is MGHDK and CDR2 SYGVNS. The CDR3 has 13 residues. CDR3: CASSDEGWNGYTF. CDR3 DNA: TGTGCCAGCAGTGATGAAGGGTGGAATGGCTACACCTTC.

The V gene is TRBV7-2, the J gene TRBJ2-1, with 11 bases that match TRBD2. Trimming removed 1 base from V and 4 bases from J; junction bases left unmatched: 12. The CDR3 is made up of 19 amino acids. Germline V gene sequence: CDR1 SGHTA, CDR2 FQGNSA. The CDR3 sequence: CASSLGSASGGTSYNEQFF. CDR3 in DNA: TGTGCCAGCAGCTTAGGTTCGGCTAGCGGGGGGACTTCATACAATGAGCAGTTCTTC.

The J gene is TRBJ1-2, the V gene TRBV7-2; the D gene is possibly TRBD1 (6 bases). The germline V and J ends were trimmed by 4 bases and 3 bases, with 12 bases remaining between them. The CDR3 has 14 residues. Germline V gene data show CDR1 as SGHTA and CDR2 as FQGNSA. The CDR3 spells CASSSQQGHYGYTF. The CDR3 nucleotides read TGTGCCAGCAGCTCCCAACAGGGCCACTATGGCTACACCTTC.

This clone appeared a single time. The chain uses TRBV2 and TRBJ1-1; no firm D call. Trimming took 9 bases from V and 0 from J, leaving 8 bases between them. The germline CDR1 and CDR2 sequences are SNHLY and FYNNEI. The CDR3 is made up of 12 amino acids. The CDR3 region has the DNA TGTGCCAGGTCCGGGGTGAACACTGAAGCTTTCTTT. Protein: CARSGVNTEAFF.